These 2 T cell receptor beta chains were all obtained from the same sample, sequenced in a study of human CD8 memory T cell subsets. With exhausted-like traits, TPEX cells were early memory CD8+ T cells that were CCR7+ PD-1+ TIGIT+. Generation of TCR beta libraries used UMI-labeled 5' RACE. TCRdb reworked the 5' RACE reads into one entry per CDR3 protein, no DNA. Its listing shows thousands of distinct CDR3 sequences. Sequencing used CD8+ T cells from PBMCs. These receptors came from a human donor in good health.

The chain has TRBV2 and TRBJ1-5; TCRdb outputs TRBD1, but without DNA this stays unchecked. The CDR3 runs to 13 residues. In germline, CDR1 is SNHLY, CDR2 FYNNEI. The CDR3 sequence: CASTDRGGQPQHF.

The rearrangement joins TRBV29-1 to TRBJ2-2; TCRdb names TRBD1, which stays unverified in the absence of DNA. Germline V gene sequence: CDR1 SQVTM, CDR2 ANQGSEA. CDR3 length: 15 residues. The CDR3 protein is CSVVGGGGTTGELFF.